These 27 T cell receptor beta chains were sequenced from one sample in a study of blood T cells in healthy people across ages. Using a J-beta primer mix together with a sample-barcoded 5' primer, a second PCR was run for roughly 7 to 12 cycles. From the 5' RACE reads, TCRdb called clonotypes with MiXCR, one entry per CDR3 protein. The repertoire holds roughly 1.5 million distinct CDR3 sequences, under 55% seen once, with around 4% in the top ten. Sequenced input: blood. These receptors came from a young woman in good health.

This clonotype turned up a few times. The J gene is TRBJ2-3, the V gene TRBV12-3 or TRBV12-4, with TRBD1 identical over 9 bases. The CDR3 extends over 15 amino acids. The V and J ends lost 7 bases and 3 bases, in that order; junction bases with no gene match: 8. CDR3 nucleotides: TGTGCCAGCAATACAGGGACAGGGATTACAGATACGCAGTATTTT. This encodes CASNTGTGITDTQYF.

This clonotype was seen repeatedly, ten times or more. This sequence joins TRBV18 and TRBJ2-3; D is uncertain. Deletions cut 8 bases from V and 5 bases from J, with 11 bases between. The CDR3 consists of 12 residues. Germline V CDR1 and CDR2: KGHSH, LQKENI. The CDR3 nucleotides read TGTGCCAGCAGTCCGAGTAGAGATACGCAGTATTTT. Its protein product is CASSPSRDTQYF.

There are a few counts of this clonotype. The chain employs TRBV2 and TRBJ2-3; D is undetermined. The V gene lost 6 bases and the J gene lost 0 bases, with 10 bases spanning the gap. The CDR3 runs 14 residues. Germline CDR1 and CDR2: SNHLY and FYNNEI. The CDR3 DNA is TGTGCCAGCAGACAACTTATCAGCACAGATACGCAGTATTTT. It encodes CASRQLISTDTQYF.

DNA for the CDR3: TGTGCCACCACCAGGGACGGGAACACCGGGGAGCTGTTTTTT. The encoded protein is CATTRDGNTGELFF. J is TRBJ2-2 and V is TRBV18; D may be TRBD1 or TRBD2 (5 bases each). The CDR3 sequence is 14 residues long. Trimming took 10 bases from V and 1 from J, leaving 13 bases between them. Germline loops: CDR1 KGHSH, CDR2 LQKENI.

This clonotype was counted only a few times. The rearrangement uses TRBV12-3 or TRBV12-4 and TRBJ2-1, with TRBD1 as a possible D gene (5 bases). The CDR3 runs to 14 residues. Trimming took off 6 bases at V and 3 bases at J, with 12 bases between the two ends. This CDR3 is CASRGLADYNEQFF. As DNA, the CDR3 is TGTGCCAGCAGGGGGCTGGCGGACTACAATGAGCAGTTCTTC.

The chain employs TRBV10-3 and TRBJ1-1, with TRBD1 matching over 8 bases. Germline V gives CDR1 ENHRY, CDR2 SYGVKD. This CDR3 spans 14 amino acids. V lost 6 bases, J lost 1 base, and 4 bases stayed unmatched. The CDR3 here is CAISQGAGNTEAFF. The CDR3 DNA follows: TGTGCCATCAGCCAGGGGGCAGGGAACACTGAAGCTTTCTTT.

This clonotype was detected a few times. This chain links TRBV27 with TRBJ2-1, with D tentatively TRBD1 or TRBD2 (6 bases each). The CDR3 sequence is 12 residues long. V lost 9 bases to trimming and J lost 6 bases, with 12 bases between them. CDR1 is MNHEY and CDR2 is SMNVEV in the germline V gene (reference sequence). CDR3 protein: CASGGHGNEQFF. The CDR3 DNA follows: TGTGCCAGTGGGGGGCACGGCAATGAGCAGTTCTTC.

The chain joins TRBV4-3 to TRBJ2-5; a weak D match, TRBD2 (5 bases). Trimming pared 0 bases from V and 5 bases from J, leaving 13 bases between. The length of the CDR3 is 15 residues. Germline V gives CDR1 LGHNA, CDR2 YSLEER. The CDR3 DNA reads TGCGCCAGCAGCCAAGATAACCTAGCTCGGGAGACCCAGTACTTC. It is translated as CASSQDNLARETQYF.

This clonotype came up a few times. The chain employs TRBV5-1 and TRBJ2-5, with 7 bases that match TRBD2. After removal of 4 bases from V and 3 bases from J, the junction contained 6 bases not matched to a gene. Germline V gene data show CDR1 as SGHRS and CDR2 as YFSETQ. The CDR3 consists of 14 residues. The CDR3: CASSARTSEETQYF. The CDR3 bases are TGCGCCAGCAGCGCGCGGACTAGTGAAGAGACCCAGTACTTC.

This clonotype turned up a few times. The CDR3 here is CASGGASTGNEQFF. The DNA for the CDR3 is TGTGCCAGCGGTGGGGCTAGCACGGGCAATGAGCAGTTCTTC. The chain couples TRBV6-5 to TRBJ2-1; D is tentatively TRBD1 or TRBD2 (5 bases each). The ends were cut back, 8 bases at V and 6 bases at J, with 17 bases in the middle. CDR3 length: 14 residues. Germline CDR1 MNHEY, CDR2 SVGAGI.

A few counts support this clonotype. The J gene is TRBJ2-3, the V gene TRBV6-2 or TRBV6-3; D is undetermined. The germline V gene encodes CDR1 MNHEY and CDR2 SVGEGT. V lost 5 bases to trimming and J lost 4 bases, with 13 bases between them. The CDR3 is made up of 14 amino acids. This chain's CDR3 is CASSHLDRPDTQYF. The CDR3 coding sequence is TGTGCCAGCAGTCACCTGGACCGACCAGATACGCAGTATTTT.

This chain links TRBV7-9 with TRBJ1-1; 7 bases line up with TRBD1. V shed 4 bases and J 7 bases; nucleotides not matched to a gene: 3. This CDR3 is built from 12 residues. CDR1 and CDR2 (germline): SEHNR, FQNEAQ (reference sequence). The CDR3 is CASSSYRGEAFF. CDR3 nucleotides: TGTGCCAGCAGCTCGTACAGGGGTGAAGCTTTCTTT.

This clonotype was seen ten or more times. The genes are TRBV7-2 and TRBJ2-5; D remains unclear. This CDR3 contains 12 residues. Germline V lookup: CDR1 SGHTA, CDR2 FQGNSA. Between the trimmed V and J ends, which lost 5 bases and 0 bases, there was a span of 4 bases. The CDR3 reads CASSINQETQYF. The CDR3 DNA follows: TGTGCCAGCAGCATAAACCAAGAGACCCAGTACTTC.

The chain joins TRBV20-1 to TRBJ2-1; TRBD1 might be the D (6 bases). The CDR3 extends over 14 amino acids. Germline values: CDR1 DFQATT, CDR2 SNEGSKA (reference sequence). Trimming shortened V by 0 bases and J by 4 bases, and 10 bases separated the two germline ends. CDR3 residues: CSARDGQSYNEQFF. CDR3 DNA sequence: TGCAGTGCTAGAGACGGACAGTCTTACAATGAGCAGTTCTTC.

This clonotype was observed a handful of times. CDR3: CASSLGNAGNTIYF. The CDR3 coding sequence is TGTGCCAGCAGCTTAGGCAACGCAGGAAACACCATATATTTT. This sequence joins TRBV7-2 and TRBJ1-3, with no clear D. The length of the CDR3 is 14 residues. With 1 base removed from V and 4 bases from J, the gap between germline ends came to 8 bases. CDR1 is SGHTA, CDR2 FQGNSA, per germline.

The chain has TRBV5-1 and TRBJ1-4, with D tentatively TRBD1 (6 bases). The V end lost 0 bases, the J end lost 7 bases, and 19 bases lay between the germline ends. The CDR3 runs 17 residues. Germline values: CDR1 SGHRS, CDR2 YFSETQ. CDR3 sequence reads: CASSLDPPGSRGEKLFF. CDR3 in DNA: TGCGCCAGCAGCTTGGATCCACCTGGGTCCAGGGGTGAAAAACTGTTTTTT.

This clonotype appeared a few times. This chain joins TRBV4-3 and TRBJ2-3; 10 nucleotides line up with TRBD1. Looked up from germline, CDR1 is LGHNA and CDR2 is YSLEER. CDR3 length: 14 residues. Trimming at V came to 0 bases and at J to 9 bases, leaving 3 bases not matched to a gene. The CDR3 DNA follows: TGCGCCAGCAGCCAAGATGACAGGGGGCGGACGCAGTATTTT. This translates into CASSQDDRGRTQYF.

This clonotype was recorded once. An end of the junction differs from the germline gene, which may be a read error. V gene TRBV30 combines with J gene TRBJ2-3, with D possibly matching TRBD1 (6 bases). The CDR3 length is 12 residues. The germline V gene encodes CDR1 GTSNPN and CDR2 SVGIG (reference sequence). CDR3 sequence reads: CAGSDRSDTQYF. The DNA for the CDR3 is TGTGCCGGGAGCGACAGGTCAGATACGCAGTATTTT.

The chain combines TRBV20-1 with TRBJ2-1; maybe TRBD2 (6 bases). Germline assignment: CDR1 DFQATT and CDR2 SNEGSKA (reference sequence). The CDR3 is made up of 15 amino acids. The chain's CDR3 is CSELMSGRSYNEQFF. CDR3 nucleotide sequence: TGCAGCGAGCTTATGAGCGGGCGCTCCTACAATGAGCAGTTCTTC.

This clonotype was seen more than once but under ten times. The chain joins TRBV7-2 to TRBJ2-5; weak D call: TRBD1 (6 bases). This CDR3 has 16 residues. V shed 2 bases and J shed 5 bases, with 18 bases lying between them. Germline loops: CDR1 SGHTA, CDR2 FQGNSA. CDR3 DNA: TGTGCCAGCAGCTTACAGGGGCCAATTGGTCGGGAGACCCAGTACTTC. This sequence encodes CASSLQGPIGRETQYF.

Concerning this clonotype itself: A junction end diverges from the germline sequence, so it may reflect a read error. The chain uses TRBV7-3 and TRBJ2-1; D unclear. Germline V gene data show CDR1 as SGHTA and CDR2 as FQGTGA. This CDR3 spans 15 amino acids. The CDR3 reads CARSLSQASYNEQFF. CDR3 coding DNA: TGTGCCCGCAGCTTAAGCCAGGCATCCTACAATGAGCAGTTCTTC.

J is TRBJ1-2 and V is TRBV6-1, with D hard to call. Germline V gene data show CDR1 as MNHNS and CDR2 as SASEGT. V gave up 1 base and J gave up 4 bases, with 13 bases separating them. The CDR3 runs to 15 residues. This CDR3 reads CASSEGGSYGYGYTF. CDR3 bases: TGTGCCAGCAGTGAAGGAGGGTCGTACGGCTATGGCTACACCTTC.

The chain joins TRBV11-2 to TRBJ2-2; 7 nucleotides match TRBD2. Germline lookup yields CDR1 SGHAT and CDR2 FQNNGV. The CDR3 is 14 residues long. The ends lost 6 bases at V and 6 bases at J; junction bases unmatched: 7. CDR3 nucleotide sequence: TGTGCCAGCAGGTCCCCACGGGGGGCCGGGGAGCTGTTTTTT. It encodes CASRSPRGAGELFF.

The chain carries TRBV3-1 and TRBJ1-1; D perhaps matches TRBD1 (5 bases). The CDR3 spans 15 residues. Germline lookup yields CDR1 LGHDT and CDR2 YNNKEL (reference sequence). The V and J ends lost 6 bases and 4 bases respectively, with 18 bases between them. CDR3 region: CASRSGGVSTTEAFF. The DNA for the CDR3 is TGTGCCAGCAGAAGTGGAGGGGTTTCTACCACTGAAGCTTTCTTT.

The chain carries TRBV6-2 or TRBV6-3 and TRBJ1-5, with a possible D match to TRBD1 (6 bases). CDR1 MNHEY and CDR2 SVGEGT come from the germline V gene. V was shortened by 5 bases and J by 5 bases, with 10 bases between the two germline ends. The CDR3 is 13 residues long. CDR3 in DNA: TGTGCCAGCAGTGACAGGTTGTATCAGCCCCAGCATTTT. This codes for CASSDRLYQPQHF.

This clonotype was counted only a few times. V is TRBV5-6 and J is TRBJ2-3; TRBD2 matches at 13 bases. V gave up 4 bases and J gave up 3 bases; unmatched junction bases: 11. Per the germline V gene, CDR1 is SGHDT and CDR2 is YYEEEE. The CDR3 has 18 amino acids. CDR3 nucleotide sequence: TGTGCCAGCAGCACGCCCCCTGGACTAGCGGGGGTGACAGATACGCAGTATTTT. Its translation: CASSTPPGLAGVTDTQYF.

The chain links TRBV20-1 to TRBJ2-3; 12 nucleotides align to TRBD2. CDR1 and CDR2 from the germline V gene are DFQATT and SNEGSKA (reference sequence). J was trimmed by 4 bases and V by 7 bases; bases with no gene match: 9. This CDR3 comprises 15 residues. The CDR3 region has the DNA TGCAGTGTTACGACTAGCGGGGGCTTATCAGATACGCAGTATTTT. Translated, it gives CSVTTSGGLSDTQYF.